Here is one T cell receptor beta chain with its context. The target antigen is unknown. This clone may be a read error of a much larger clone one base away. Germline CDR1 and CDR2: MDHEN and SYDVKM. The CDR3 length is 13 residues. TCRdb called the PCR reads again in MiXCR, with one record for every CDR3 protein. The repertoire holds under 100,000 distinct CDR3 sequences, with around 27% as singletons. These data belong to a study of molecular identifiers for immune sequencing clone quantification. Study observations and caveats: Identical barcode-sharing TCR molecules could lead to underestimated sizes for highly expanded clones.

Sequencing was carried out using naive CD8+ T cells from blood, with Jurkat cell RNA spiked in. Subset noted: FACS-sorted CD8+CD4-CCR7+CD45RA+ naive T cells. This chain connects TRBV28 to TRBJ2-3; TRBD2 aligns across 7 bases. This receptor was taken from a human donor in good health. Some libraries in this study had Jurkat cell RNA spiked in. Here the CDR3 DNA reads TGTGCCGGCAGCCTCGCGGGAGCAGATACGCAGTATTTT. Its translation is CAGSLAGADTQYF.